A selection of T cell receptor beta chains follows, all from one sample in a study of OX40 agonist ivuxolimab in advanced cancers. The repertoire was sequenced with immunoSEQ multiplex PCR; TCRdb's copy has only in-frame clones and lacks some. The table shows about 79,000 clones, with around 94% occurring only once. The material sequenced was CD4+ or CD8+ T cells sorted from blood, taken in a trial of the OX40 agonist ivuxolimab. These receptors were collected from an adult with an advanced solid tumor such as melanoma, head and neck, liver or kidney cancer. Both conserved end residues are part of each CDR3. The D gene is left open where the match is weak. A row's size may be missing; if present it is once, few, many or a size class.

>TRBV2|TRBJ2-7|-|-
TGTGCCAGCAGTGACTCAGGGTCCCTGTCCTACGAGCAGTACTTC
CASSDSGSLSYEQYF
>TRBV27|TRBJ2-3|-|-
TGTGCCAGCACTCCTCGTGCAGGGAGCACAGATACGCAGTATTTT
CASTPRAGSTDTQYF
>TRBV6-4|TRBJ2-3|-|-
TGTGCCAGCAGTGACTCACCCAGAGATACGCAGTATTTT
CASSDSPRDTQYF
>TRBV2|TRBJ2-5|-|-
TGTGCCAGCAGTGAAGCGCTCGAGGGAGGGGGACTACCCGACCAAGAGACCCAGTACTTC
CASSEALEGGGLPDQETQYF
>TRBV7-9|TRBJ1-3|-|-
TGTGCCAGCAGCTTAAGCGAGATCTCTGGAAACACCATATATTTT
CASSLSEISGNTIYF
>TRBV6-5|TRBJ1-1|-|-
TGTGCCAGCAGTTACACGGGGACAAACACTGAAGCTTTCTTT
CASSYTGTNTEAFF
>TRBV2|TRBJ2-3|TRBD1|-
TGTGCCAGCAGTGAGGGACAGGGGATGGGCACAGATACGCAGTATTTT
CASSEGQGMGTDTQYF
>TRBV5-6|TRBJ1-2|-|-
TGTGCCAGCAGCCCCGGATACTATGGCTACACCTTC
CASSPGYYGYTF
>TRBV6-6|TRBJ1-2|-|-
TGTGCCAGCAGTTACGTCAAGCGAAACTATGGCTACACCTTC
CASSYVKRNYGYTF
>TRBV5-5|TRBJ1-1|-|-
TGTGCCAGCAGCTTAGGTATGAACACTGAAGCTTTCTTT
CASSLGMNTEAFF
>TRBV19|TRBJ1-1|-|-
TGTGCCAGTAGTGTAGGACCCGGCGCTGAAGCTTTCTTT
CASSVGPGAEAFF
>TRBV5-4|TRBJ2-3|-|once
TGTGCCAGCAGCCCAGGGTCAGATACGCAGTATTTT
CASSPGSDTQYF
>TRBV7-6|TRBJ2-3|-|-
TGTGCCAGCAGCTTGGCGGGGGCGGTCACAGATACGCAGTATTTT
CASSLAGAVTDTQYF
>TRBV6-1|TRBJ2-7|-|-
TGTGCCAGCGTCCCAAGCTCCTACGAGCAGTACTTC
CASVPSSYEQYF
>TRBV6-8|TRBJ2-2|TRBD2|once
TGTGCCGTAGGGACTAGCGGGACAGACGGGGAGCTGTTTTTT
CAVGTSGTDGELFF
>TRBV9|TRBJ2-7|-|-
TGTGCCAGCAGCGTAGCCGGGGGTAACACCTACGAGCAGTACTTC
CASSVAGGNTYEQYF
>TRBV6-1|TRBJ2-3|TRBD2|-
TGTGCCAGCAGTGGTGGCGGGAGGGCCGATACGCAGTATTTT
CASSGGGRADTQYF
>TRBV25-1|TRBJ2-1|TRBD2|-
TGTGCCAGCAGTATTCGAGCGGGAGGCTTAGATGAGCAGTTCTTC
CASSIRAGGLDEQFF
>TRBV27|TRBJ2-2|-|once
TGTGCCAGCAGTTGGGTCACCGGCGGGGAGCTGTTTTTT
CASSWVTGGELFF
>TRBV27|TRBJ2-5|-|-
TGTGCCAGCAGTCCCAGGGGACCCCAAGAGACCCAGTACTTC
CASSPRGPQETQYF
>TRBV7-9|TRBJ2-7|-|-
TGTGCCAGCAGCTCGGGATTCGTGGGGACTTCGAGCTCCTACGAGCAGTACTTC
CASSSGFVGTSSSYEQYF
>TRBV5-8|TRBJ1-5|-|-
TGTGCCAGCAGCTATGGGGGAGGGCCCCAGCATTTT
CASSYGGGPQHF
>TRBV5-4|TRBJ2-7|-|-
TGTGCCAGCAGTAGGGACGACTCCTACGAGCAGTACTTC
CASSRDDSYEQYF
>TRBV2|TRBJ2-5|-|-
TGTGCCAGCAGTGAGGGTCAGATCCAAGAGACCCAGTACTTC
CASSEGQIQETQYF
>TRBV19|TRBJ1-6|TRBD1|-
TGTGCCAGTAGTACCACAGGGGATTCACCCCTCCACTTT
CASSTTGDSPLHF
>TRBV6-6|TRBJ2-7|-|-
TGTGCCAGCACGTGGGACCAAACGGGCTACGAGCAGTACTTC
CASTWDQTGYEQYF
>TRBV27|TRBJ2-7|TRBD1|-
TGTGCCAGCAGTTTGGACCCAGGGGGCAACTACGAGCAGTACTTC
CASSLDPGGNYEQYF
>TRBV11-1|TRBJ1-1|-|-
TGTGCCAGCAGCCCGAGACGAGGGAACACTGAAGCTTTCTTT
CASSPRRGNTEAFF
>TRBV29-1|TRBJ1-2|-|-
TGCAGCGTTAAAGGAGGGAGCGGAGGCTATGGCCACACCTTC
CSVKGGSGGYGHTF
>TRBV19|TRBJ1-2|-|-
TGTGCCAGTAGGCTACAGGGAGCCCGAGACTATGGCTACACCTTC
CASRLQGARDYGYTF
>TRBV15|TRBJ1-1|-|-
TGTGCCACCAGCTCACTCCCCGCGGGTAATGAAGCTTTCTTT
CATSSLPAGNEAFF
>TRBV4-3|TRBJ2-7|TRBD2|-
TGCGCCAGCAGCCAAGACCAGCGGGAGAGCTCCTACGAGCAGTACTTC
CASSQDQRESSYEQYF
>TRBV7-6|TRBJ2-7|-|once
TGTGCCAGCAGCTTACCTTCCAAGGACGAGCAGTACTTC
CASSLPSKDEQYF
>TRBV13|TRBJ2-7|-|once
TGTGCCAGCAGTTCACGGGGGAACTACGAGCAGTACTTC
CASSSRGNYEQYF
>TRBV5-6|TRBJ2-1|TRBD2|-
TGTGCCAGCAGCTTGGAGGGACTAGCGGGAGGCCCCTACAATGAGCAGTTCTTC
CASSLEGLAGGPYNEQFF
>TRBV19|TRBJ2-3|-|-
TGTGCCAGTAGTATGCGGTGGCGGGGTGACACAGATACGCAGTATTTT
CASSMRWRGDTDTQYF
>TRBV19|TRBJ2-1|TRBD1|-
TGTGCCAGTAGCTCCGGGACAGGCTCCTACAATGAGCAGTTCTTC
CASSSGTGSYNEQFF
>TRBV11-2|TRBJ1-2|TRBD1|-
TGTGCCAGCAGCTTAGGGGACAGGGTTGGCTACACCTTC
CASSLGDRVGYTF
>TRBV7-8|TRBJ1-3|-|-
TGTGCCAGCAGCTTAGGCCAATCAGGGACCTCTGGAAACACCATATATTTT
CASSLGQSGTSGNTIYF
>TRBV15|TRBJ1-1|-|-
TGTGCCACCAGCAGTATTTCGTGGGACACTGAAGCTTTCTTT
CATSSISWDTEAFF
>TRBV7-6|TRBJ2-1|TRBD2|-
TGTGCCAGCAGCACTAGCGGACTCTACAATGAGCAGTTCTTC
CASSTSGLYNEQFF
>TRBV7-6|TRBJ1-4|TRBD1|-
TGTGCCAGCAGCTTAAGGGGACAGAGTAATGAAAAACTGTTTTTT
CASSLRGQSNEKLFF
>TRBV7-9|TRBJ2-1|TRBD2|-
TGTGCCAGCAGCCTCCTGTCTAGCGGGGCTTACAATGAGCAGTTCTTC
CASSLLSSGAYNEQFF
>TRBV29-1|TRBJ1-2|TRBD1|-
TGCAGCGTTGGACGGACAGGCGATAACTATGGCTACACCTTC
CSVGRTGDNYGYTF
>TRBV27|TRBJ1-1|TRBD1|-
TGTGCCAGCAGTTTTCAGGGGGCTACGAACACTGAAGCTTTCTTT
CASSFQGATNTEAFF
>TRBV11-2|TRBJ2-7|TRBD2|once
TGTGCCAGCAGCTCCAGCTACGGGACTAGGGGAAGGGAGCAGTACTTC
CASSSSYGTRGREQYF
>TRBV10-2|TRBJ2-1|TRBD2|-
TGCGCCAGCAGCCCCCTAGCGGGGAGTCAGGATGAGCAGTTCTTC
CASSPLAGSQDEQFF
>TRBV10-3|TRBJ2-7|TRBD2|few
TGTGCCATCAGTGAGTCCGGACTAGCGGGCATCGAGCAGTACTTC
CAISESGLAGIEQYF
>TRBV30|TRBJ2-2|-|once
TGTGCCTGGCATAGGGACACCGGGGAGCTGTTTTTT
CAWHRDTGELFF
>TRBV19|TRBJ2-1|TRBD1|-
TGTGCCAGTAGTATAGATCCGACAGGGACCTACAATGAGCAGTTCTTC
CASSIDPTGTYNEQFF
>TRBV2|TRBJ1-2|-|-
TGTGCCAGCAGTGGCGGAGGGGGGAATGGCTACACCTTC
CASSGGGGNGYTF
>TRBV5-1|TRBJ2-7|-|-
TGCGCCAGCAGCTTGGCGAAGGGAGAGCAGTACTTC
CASSLAKGEQYF
>TRBV5-6|TRBJ2-7|-|-
TGTGCCAGCAGCGGTACACTTTCCTACGAGCAGTACTTC
CASSGTLSYEQYF